Listed below are T cell receptor beta chains from one sample, sequenced in a study of T cell responses to AZD1222 COVID-19 vaccine. Sequencing was performed with immunoSEQ multiplex PCR; in TCRdb, only in-frame clones are kept and a portion is missing. The sample has some 170,000 clones, 92% seen once. This sample comprised peripheral blood, obtained 28 days after the second AZD1222 dose. The receptor set was obtained from an adult who received the AZD1222 COVID-19 vaccine. CDR3s include the opening cysteine and the closing phenylalanine or tryptophan. Fields, in order: D gene, clone size, V gene, J gene, CDR3 protein, CDR3 DNA. A D gene is named only where the DNA matches it firmly. Some rows have no size entry. The others give once, few or many, or a class for an expanded clone.

NA	NA	TRBV19	TRBJ1-1	CASGANTVTEAFF	TGTGCCAGCGGGGCAAACACAGTCACTGAAGCTTTCTTT
NA	once	TRBV19	TRBJ1-1	CASSIEWQQNTEAFF	TGTGCCAGTAGTATCGAGTGGCAGCAGAACACTGAAGCTTTCTTT
NA	NA	TRBV2	TRBJ1-1	CASSYSDGNTEAFF	TGTGCCAGCAGTTACTCGGACGGGAACACTGAAGCTTTCTTT
TRBD2	few	TRBV7-2	TRBJ2-7	CASSASGGRSYEQYF	TGTGCCAGCAGCGCTAGCGGGGGACGCTCCTACGAGCAGTACTTC
NA	NA	TRBV10-2	TRBJ1-6	CASTGQVFSPLHF	TGCGCCAGCACAGGCCAGGTGTTTTCACCCCTCCACTTT
TRBD2	NA	TRBV7-6	TRBJ2-3	CASSLGVSGGGGTDTQYF	TGTGCCAGCAGCTTAGGGGTCAGCGGGGGGGGCGGCACAGATACGCAGTATTTT
NA	NA	TRBV28	TRBJ1-4	CASRTPGEEKLFF	TGTGCCAGCAGGACACCGGGGGAGGAAAAACTGTTTTTT
TRBD2	few	TRBV7-2	TRBJ2-1	CASSLALRAGEVF	TGTGCCAGCAGCTTAGCGTTACGGGCGGGGGAAGTCTTC
NA	once	TRBV25-1	TRBJ2-7	CASSEYRAPFYEQYF	TGTGCCAGCAGTGAGTACAGAGCTCCGTTCTACGAGCAGTACTTC
NA	NA	TRBV6-5	TRBJ2-3	CASSAGLSITDTQYF	TGTGCCAGCAGCGCTGGACTGTCAATCACAGATACGCAGTATTTT
NA	NA	TRBV19	TRBJ1-1	CASSLSMNTEAFF	TGTGCCAGTAGCCTCAGCATGAACACTGAAGCTTTCTTT
NA	NA	TRBV9	TRBJ1-2	CASSRGGSRATYGYTF	TGTGCCAGCAGCCGGGGAGGGAGTAGAGCAACCTATGGCTACACCTTC
NA	NA	TRBV6-2/TRBV6-3	TRBJ2-7	CASSLGLSSFYEQYF	TGTGCCAGCAGCCTCGGACTTAGTTCCTTTTACGAGCAGTACTTC
NA	NA	TRBV21-1	TRBJ2-3	CASIRVSQTADTQYF	TGTGCCAGCATTCGAGTCTCGCAAACTGCAGATACGCAGTATTTT
NA	NA	TRBV29-1	TRBJ1-5	CSAQDSNQPQHF	TGCAGCGCACAGGACAGTAATCAGCCCCAGCATTTT
NA	NA	TRBV6-2/TRBV6-3	TRBJ1-5	CASSLQVQPQHF	TGTGCCAGCAGTCTACAGGTCCAGCCCCAGCATTTT
NA	NA	TRBV4-1	TRBJ2-2	CASSQAPGTGELFF	TGCGCCAGCAGCCAAGCTCCGGGCACCGGGGAGCTGTTTTTT
NA	NA	TRBV25-1	TRBJ1-5	CASSDLYSNQPQHF	TGTGCCAGCAGTGACCTGTATAGCAATCAGCCCCAGCATTTT
NA	once	TRBV7-9	TRBJ1-2	CASSLGGKNYGYTF	TGTGCCAGCAGCTTAGGGGGGAAGAACTATGGCTACACCTTC
TRBD1	NA	TRBV9	TRBJ2-2	CASSAEVTGTSTGELFF	TGTGCCAGCAGCGCCGAGGTGACAGGGACAAGCACCGGGGAGCTGTTTTTT
NA	once	TRBV5-1	TRBJ1-4	CASSRSGGGATNEKLFF	TGCGCCAGCAGCCGGTCGGGGGGAGGTGCAACTAATGAAAAACTGTTTTTT
NA	NA	TRBV18	TRBJ2-2	CASSPTTGTGELFF	TGTGCCAGCTCACCAACAACCGGAACCGGGGAGCTGTTTTTT
TRBD1	NA	TRBV9	TRBJ1-4	CASSVGQGLEKLFF	TGTGCCAGCAGCGTAGGACAGGGTCTGGAAAAACTGTTTTTT
NA	NA	TRBV2	TRBJ1-4	CASSENRDEKLFF	TGTGCCAGCAGTGAAAACAGGGATGAAAAACTGTTTTTT
NA	NA	TRBV29-1	TRBJ1-3	CSGTTGDSGNTIYF	TGCAGCGGCACCACGGGGGACTCTGGAAACACCATATATTTT
NA	NA	TRBV12-3/TRBV12-4	TRBJ1-3	CASNRAGNTIYF	TGTGCCAGCAACCGGGCTGGAAACACCATATATTTT
NA	NA	TRBV19	TRBJ1-1	CASTLQGGNTEAFF	TGTGCCAGTACCCTCCAAGGGGGGAACACTGAAGCTTTCTTT
NA	NA	TRBV7-3	TRBJ2-5	CASAEERQETQYF	TGTGCCAGCGCCGAAGAGCGCCAAGAGACCCAGTACTTC
TRBD1	NA	TRBV2	TRBJ1-2	CASSENRGGYGYTF	TGTGCCAGCAGTGAAAACAGGGGAGGATATGGCTACACCTTC
NA	NA	TRBV3-1/TRBV3-2	TRBJ2-3	CASGEGTDTQYF	TGTGCCAGCGGAGAGGGTACAGATACGCAGTATTTT
NA	few	TRBV3-1/TRBV3-2	TRBJ1-1	CASSQAGGNTEAFF	TGTGCCAGCAGCCAAGCCGGGGGGAACACTGAAGCTTTCTTT
TRBD1	NA	TRBV6-1	TRBJ2-7	CASSEAGQVYYEQYF	TGTGCCAGCAGTGAGGCGGGACAGGTGTACTACGAGCAGTACTTC
NA	NA	TRBV5-5	TRBJ2-7	CASSERWDGEQYF	TGTGCCAGCAGCGAACGGTGGGACGGCGAGCAGTACTTC
NA	NA	TRBV6-5	TRBJ1-1	CASREPMNTEAFF	TGTGCCAGCCGGGAACCAATGAACACTGAAGCTTTCTTT
NA	once	TRBV13	TRBJ1-2	CASSSGTDYLTYGYTF	TGTGCCAGCAGCTCTGGGACCGATTATCTAACTTATGGCTACACCTTC
NA	NA	TRBV4-2	TRBJ1-5	CASSPVQFHNQPQHF	TGTGCCAGCAGCCCGGTCCAGTTCCACAATCAGCCCCAGCATTTT
NA	once	TRBV12-3/TRBV12-4	TRBJ2-7	CASSSRTGYEQYF	TGTGCCAGCAGTTCAAGGACGGGCTACGAGCAGTACTTC
NA	NA	TRBV10-3	TRBJ1-2	CAISESPGSNYGYTF	TGTGCCATCAGTGAGTCCCCAGGGTCGAACTATGGCTACACCTTC
NA	NA	TRBV7-8	TRBJ2-3	CASSLDTFSTDTQYF	TGTGCCAGCAGCCTCGACACTTTTAGCACAGATACGCAGTATTTT
NA	NA	TRBV2	TRBJ2-7	CASSEAVGLSYEQYF	TGTGCCAGCAGTGAAGCCGTAGGACTGAGCTACGAGCAGTACTTC